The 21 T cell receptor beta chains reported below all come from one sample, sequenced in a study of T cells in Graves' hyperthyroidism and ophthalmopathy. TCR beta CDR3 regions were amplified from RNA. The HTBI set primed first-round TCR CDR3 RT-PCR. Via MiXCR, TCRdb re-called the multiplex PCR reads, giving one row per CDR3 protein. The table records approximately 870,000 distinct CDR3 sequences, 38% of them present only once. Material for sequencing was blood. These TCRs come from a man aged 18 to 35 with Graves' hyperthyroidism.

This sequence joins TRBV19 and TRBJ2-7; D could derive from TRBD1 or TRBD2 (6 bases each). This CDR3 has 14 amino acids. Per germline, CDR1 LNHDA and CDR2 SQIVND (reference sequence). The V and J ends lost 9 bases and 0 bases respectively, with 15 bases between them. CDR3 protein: CASHRGLSSYEQYF. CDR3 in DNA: TGTGCCAGCCATCGGGGGCTAAGCTCCTACGAGCAGTACTTC.

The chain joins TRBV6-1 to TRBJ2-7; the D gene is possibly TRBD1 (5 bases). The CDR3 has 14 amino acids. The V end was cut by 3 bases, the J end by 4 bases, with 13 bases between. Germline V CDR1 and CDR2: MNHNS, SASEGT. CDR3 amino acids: CASSDQGNLYEQYF. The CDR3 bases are TGTGCCAGCAGTGATCAGGGCAACCTTTACGAGCAGTACTTC.

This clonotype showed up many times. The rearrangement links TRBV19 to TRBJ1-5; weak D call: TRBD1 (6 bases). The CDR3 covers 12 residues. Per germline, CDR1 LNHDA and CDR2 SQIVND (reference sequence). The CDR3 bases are TGTGCTTCAGGGGTTGGCAATCAGCCCCAGCATTTT. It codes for CASGVGNQPQHF. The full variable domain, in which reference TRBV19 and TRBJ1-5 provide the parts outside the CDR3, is DGGITQSPKYLFRKEGQNVTLSCEQNLNHDAMYWYRQDPGQGLRLIYYSQIVNDFQKGDIAEGYSVSREKKESFPLTVTSAQKNPTAFYLCASGVGNQPQHFGDGTRLSIL.

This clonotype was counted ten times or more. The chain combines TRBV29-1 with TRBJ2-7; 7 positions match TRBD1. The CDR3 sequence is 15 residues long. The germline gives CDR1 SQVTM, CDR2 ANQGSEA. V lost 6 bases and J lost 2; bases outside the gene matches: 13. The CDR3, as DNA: TGCAGCGTCGTTTTATGGAAGGACAGGACCTACGAGCAGTACTTC. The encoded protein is CSVVLWKDRTYEQYF.

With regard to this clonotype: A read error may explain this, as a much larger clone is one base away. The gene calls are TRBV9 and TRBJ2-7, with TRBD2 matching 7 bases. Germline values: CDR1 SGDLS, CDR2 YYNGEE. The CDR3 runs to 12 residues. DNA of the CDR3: TGTGCCTGCAGCGTAGGAGCGGGAGAGCAGTACTTC. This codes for CACSVGAGEQYF.

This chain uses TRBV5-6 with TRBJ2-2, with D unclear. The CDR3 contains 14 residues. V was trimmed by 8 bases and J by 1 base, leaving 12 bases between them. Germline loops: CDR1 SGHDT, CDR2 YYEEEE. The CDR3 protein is CASGVGENTGELFF. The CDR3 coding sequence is TGTGCCAGTGGGGTTGGGGAGAACACCGGGGAGCTGTTTTTT.

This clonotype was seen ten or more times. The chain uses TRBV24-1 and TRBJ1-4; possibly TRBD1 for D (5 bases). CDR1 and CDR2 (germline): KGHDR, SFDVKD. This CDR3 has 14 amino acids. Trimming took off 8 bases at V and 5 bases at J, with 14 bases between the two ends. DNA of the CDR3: TGTGCCACCATCCGCCGGGACTCCAATGAAAAACTGTTTTTT. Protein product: CATIRRDSNEKLFF.

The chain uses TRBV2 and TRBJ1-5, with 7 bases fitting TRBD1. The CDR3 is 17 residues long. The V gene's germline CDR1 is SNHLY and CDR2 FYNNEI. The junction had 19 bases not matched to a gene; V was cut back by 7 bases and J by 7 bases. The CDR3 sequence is CASTLLSSQGYEQPQHF. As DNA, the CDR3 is TGTGCCAGCACCTTACTTTCTTCACAGGGGTACGAGCAGCCCCAGCATTTT.

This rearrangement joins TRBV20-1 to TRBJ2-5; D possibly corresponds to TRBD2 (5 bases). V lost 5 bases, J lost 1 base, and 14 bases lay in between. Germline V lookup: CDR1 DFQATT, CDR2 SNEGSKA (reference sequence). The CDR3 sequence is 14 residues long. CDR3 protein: CSAQIRGSQETQYF. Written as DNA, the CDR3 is TGCAGTGCTCAAATTCGGGGAAGCCAAGAGACCCAGTACTTC.

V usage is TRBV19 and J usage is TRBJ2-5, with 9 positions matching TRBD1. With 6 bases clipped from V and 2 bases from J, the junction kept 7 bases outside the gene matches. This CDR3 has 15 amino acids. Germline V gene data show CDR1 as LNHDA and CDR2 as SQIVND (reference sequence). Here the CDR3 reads CASSGTGLLQETQYF. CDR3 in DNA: TGTGCCAGTAGCGGGACAGGGCTCCTTCAAGAGACCCAGTACTTC.

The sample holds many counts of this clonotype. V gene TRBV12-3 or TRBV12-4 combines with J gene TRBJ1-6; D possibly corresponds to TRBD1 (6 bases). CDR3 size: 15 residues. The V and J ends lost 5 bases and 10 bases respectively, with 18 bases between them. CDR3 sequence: CASSENTGSGSPLHF. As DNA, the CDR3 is TGTGCCAGCAGTGAAAACACAGGGAGTGGATCACCCCTCCACTTT.

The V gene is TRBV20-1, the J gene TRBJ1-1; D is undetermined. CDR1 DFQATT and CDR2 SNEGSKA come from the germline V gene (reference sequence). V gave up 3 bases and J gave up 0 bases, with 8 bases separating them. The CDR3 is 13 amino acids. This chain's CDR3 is CSARAGMNTEAFF. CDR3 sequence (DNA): TGCAGTGCTAGGGCGGGGATGAACACTGAAGCTTTCTTT.

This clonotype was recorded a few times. CDR3 in DNA: TGTGCCAGCAGGGGCCCCTCCGAGCAGTACTTC. This codes for CASRGPSEQYF. This chain connects TRBV6-5 to TRBJ2-7; D is ambiguous. There are 11 residues in the CDR3. The V gene's germline CDR1 is MNHEY and CDR2 SVGAGI. Trimming cost V 6 bases and J 6 bases, with 9 bases left between them.

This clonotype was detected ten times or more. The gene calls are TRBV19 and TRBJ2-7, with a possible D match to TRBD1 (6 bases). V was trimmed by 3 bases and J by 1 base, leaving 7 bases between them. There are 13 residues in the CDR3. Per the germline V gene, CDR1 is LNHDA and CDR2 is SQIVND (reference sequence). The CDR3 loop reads CASSMDRSYEQYF. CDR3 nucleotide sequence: TGTGCCAGTAGTATGGACAGATCCTACGAGCAGTACTTC.

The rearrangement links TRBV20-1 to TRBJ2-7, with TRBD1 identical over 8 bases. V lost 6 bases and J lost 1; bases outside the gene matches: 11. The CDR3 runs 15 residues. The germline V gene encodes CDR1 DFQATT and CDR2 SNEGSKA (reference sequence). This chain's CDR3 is CSAPPYRGESYEQYF. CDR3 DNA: TGCAGTGCCCCGCCTTACAGGGGGGAGTCCTACGAGCAGTACTTC.

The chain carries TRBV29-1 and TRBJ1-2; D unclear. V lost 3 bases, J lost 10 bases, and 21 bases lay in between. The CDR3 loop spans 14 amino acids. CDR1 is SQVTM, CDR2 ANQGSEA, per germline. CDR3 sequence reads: CSVEEPGIERDYTF. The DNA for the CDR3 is TGCAGCGTTGAGGAGCCCGGTATTGAGAGGGACTACACCTTC.

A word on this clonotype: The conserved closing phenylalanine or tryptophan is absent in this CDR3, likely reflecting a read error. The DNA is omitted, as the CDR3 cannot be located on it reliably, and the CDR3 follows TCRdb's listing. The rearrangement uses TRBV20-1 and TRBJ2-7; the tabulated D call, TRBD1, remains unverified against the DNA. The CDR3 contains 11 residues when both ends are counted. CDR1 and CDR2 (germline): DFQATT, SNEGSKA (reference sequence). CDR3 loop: CSASPGSGAAG.

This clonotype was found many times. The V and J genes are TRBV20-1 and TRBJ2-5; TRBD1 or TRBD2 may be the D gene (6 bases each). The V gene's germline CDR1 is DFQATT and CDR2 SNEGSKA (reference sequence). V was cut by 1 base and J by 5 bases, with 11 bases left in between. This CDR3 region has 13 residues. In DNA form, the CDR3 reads TGCAGTGCTAGAGTGGGGGGCAGGGAGACCCAGTACTTC. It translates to CSARVGGRETQYF.

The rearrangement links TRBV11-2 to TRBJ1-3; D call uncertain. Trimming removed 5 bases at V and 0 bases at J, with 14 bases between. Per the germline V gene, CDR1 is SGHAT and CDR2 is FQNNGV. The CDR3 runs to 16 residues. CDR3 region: CASSIAYRDSGNTIYF. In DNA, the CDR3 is TGTGCCAGCAGCATAGCGTACAGAGACTCTGGAAACACCATATATTTT.

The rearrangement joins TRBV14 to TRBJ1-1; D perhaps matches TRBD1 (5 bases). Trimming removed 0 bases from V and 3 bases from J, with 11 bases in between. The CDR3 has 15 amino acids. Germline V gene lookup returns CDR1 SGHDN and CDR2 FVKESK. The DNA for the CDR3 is TGTGCCAGCAGCCAAGAAGGTGGGGGATACACTGAAGCTTTCTTT. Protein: CASSQEGGGYTEAFF.

CDR3 sequence reads: CASSEVAGQVVPGEAFF. For the CDR3, the DNA is TGCGCCAGCAGTGAAGTGGCAGGGCAGGTAGTCCCTGGTGAAGCTTTCTTT. The rearrangement links TRBV10-1 to TRBJ1-1; D is possibly TRBD1 (5 bases). Germline values: CDR1 WNHNN, CDR2 SYGVQD (reference sequence). This CDR3 spans 17 amino acids. V gave up 3 bases and J gave up 7 bases, with 24 bases separating them.